Shown below are 13 T cell receptor beta chains from a single sample sequenced in a study of neurological immune-mediated disorders. Time point defined: longitudinal time-point 1 (baseline). TCRdb redid the calling of the 5' RACE reads with MiXCR, one entry per CDR3 protein. The data contain 71,000 or so distinct CDR3 sequences, roughly an eighth of them seen just once; the ten biggest clones take up under 5.5%. The sequencing input was PBMCs. All receptors derive from a female donor with HTLV-1-associated myelopathy (HAM/TSP).

This clonotype occurred many times. V is TRBV28 and J is TRBJ2-6; TRBD1 might be the D (6 bases). Germline values: CDR1 MDHEN, CDR2 SYDVKM. Trimming took off 4 bases at V and 0 bases at J, with 16 bases between the two ends. The CDR3 spans 18 residues. The CDR3: CASSSPNRDFSGANVLTF. The CDR3 nucleotides read TGTGCCAGCAGTTCACCTAACAGGGATTTCTCTGGGGCCAACGTCCTGACTTTC. The variable domain in full, completed from reference TRBV28 and TRBJ2-6, reads DVKVTQSSRYLVKRTGEKVFLECVQDMDHENMFWYRQDPGLGLRLIYFSYDVKMKEKGDIPEGYSVSREKKERFSLILESASTNQTSMYLCASSSPNRDFSGANVLTFGAGSRLTVL.

This clonotype appeared many times. V gene TRBV5-1 combines with J gene TRBJ2-7, with D perhaps matching TRBD1 or TRBD2 (5 bases each). The germline V gene has CDR1 SGHRS and CDR2 YFSETQ. CDR3 length: 13 residues. Trimming cost V 4 bases and J 4 bases, with 12 bases left between them. CDR3 DNA sequence: TGCGCCAGCAGCACCGTTGGGGGTTACGAGCAGTACTTC. Its protein product is CASSTVGGYEQYF.

This clonotype was counted at least ten times. This chain connects TRBV28 to TRBJ2-7; D gene unclear. This CDR3 spans 14 amino acids. V lost 7 bases to trimming and J lost 1 base, with 14 bases between them. The germline gives CDR1 MDHEN, CDR2 SYDVKM. In DNA, the CDR3 is TGTGCCAGCACTAGAATGGGGATGTCCTACGAGCAGTACTTC. Its translation is CASTRMGMSYEQYF.

This clonotype was detected ten times or more. J is TRBJ1-6 and V is TRBV7-3; TRBD1 is a possible D gene (6 bases). With 1 base removed from V and 6 bases from J, the gap between germline ends came to 7 bases. This CDR3 is built from 14 residues. Germline assignment: CDR1 SGHTA and CDR2 FQGTGA. The CDR3 spells CASSLIQGNSPLHF. The CDR3 nucleotides read TGTGCCAGCAGCTTAATACAGGGTAATTCACCCCTCCACTTT.

The chain employs TRBV19 and TRBJ2-7; D perhaps matches TRBD2 (5 bases). The CDR3 is 14 residues long. Germline assignment: CDR1 LNHDA and CDR2 SQIVND (reference sequence). V was pared by 3 bases and J by 5 bases, with 14 bases between. The CDR3 region is CASSMYGVGNEQYF. The CDR3, as DNA: TGTGCCAGTAGTATGTACGGGGTAGGAAACGAGCAGTACTTC.

This clonotype appeared once. This may come from a read error, since a much larger clone is one base off. The chain carries TRBV7-6 and TRBJ2-1, with TRBD1 matching over 7 bases. This CDR3 is built from 15 residues. Germline assignment: CDR1 SGHVS and CDR2 FNYEAQ. The CDR3 is CASRLGLQGENEQFF. CDR3 DNA sequence: TGTGCCAGCAGATTAGGTTTGCAGGGGGAAAATGAGCAGTTCTTC. The full variable domain, in which reference TRBV7-6 and TRBJ2-1 provide the parts outside the CDR3, is GAGVSQSPRYKVTKRGQDVALRCDPISGHVSLYWYRQALGQGPEFLTYFNYEAQQDKSGLPNDRFSAERPEGSISTLTIQRTEQRDSAMYRCASRLGLQGENEQFFGPGTRLTVL.

For this clonotype: This sequence may be a read error, since a much larger clone differs from it by one base. The V gene is TRBV24-1, the J gene TRBJ1-5; a weak D match, TRBD1 (5 bases). CDR3 length equals 12 residues. Germline V CDR1 and CDR2: KGHDR, SFDVKD. Trimming pared 6 bases from V and 7 bases from J, leaving 9 bases between. The CDR3 coding sequence is TGTGCCACCAGTCTGCGGGACCAGCCCCAGCATTTT. It yields the protein CATSLRDQPQHF.

Details on this clonotype: A much larger clone differs by one base, so this may be a read error. The chain recombines TRBV4-1 with TRBJ1-1; the D is unclear. Germline V gene data show CDR1 as MGHRA and CDR2 as YSYEKL. The CDR3 runs to 12 residues. Trimming left V 2 bases short and J 6 bases short, with 7 bases between. Here the CDR3 reads CASSQSNAEAFF. The CDR3 DNA is TGCGCCAGCAGCCAAAGCAACGCTGAAGCTTTCTTT.

Many counts were recorded for this clonotype. The chain links TRBV5-5 to TRBJ2-3, with a tentative D call TRBD1 (6 bases). V lost 2 bases to trimming and J lost 5 bases, with 21 bases between them. The CDR3 contains 17 residues. The germline V gene has CDR1 SGHKS and CDR2 YYEKEE (reference sequence). The CDR3 DNA sequence: TGTGCCAGCAGCTTTGGGGGCACCGGGATAATCGGAGATACGCAGTATTTT. Encoded protein: CASSFGGTGIIGDTQYF.

This clonotype was counted at least ten times. V gene TRBV6-1 combines with J gene TRBJ1-1, with 7 positions matching TRBD1. The J segment lost 1 base and the V segment lost 4 bases, leaving 6 bases of the junction unmatched. This CDR3 is 15 amino acids long. The germline gives CDR1 MNHNS, CDR2 SASEGT. This CDR3 is CASSGRQGTNTEAFF. The CDR3 DNA follows: TGTGCCAGCAGTGGCCGACAGGGTACGAACACTGAAGCTTTCTTT.

This clonotype came up a few times. The chain couples TRBV20-1 to TRBJ2-5; D may be TRBD2 (7 bases). CDR1 and CDR2 from the germline V gene are DFQATT and SNEGSKA (reference sequence). The length of the CDR3 is 15 residues. V was pared by 2 bases and J by 4 bases, with 17 bases between. The CDR3: CSARLPGGALETQYF. The CDR3 DNA follows: TGCAGTGCTAGATTACCTGGGGGGGCCCTAGAGACCCAGTACTTC.

This clonotype was seen many times. This chain links TRBV4-1 with TRBJ2-5; 10 positions match TRBD2. V shed 4 bases and J 2 bases; nucleotides not matched to a gene: 1. The CDR3 is 14 amino acids. Germline CDR1 reads MGHRA; CDR2 reads YSYEKL. For the CDR3, the DNA is TGCGCCAGCAGCCGAGCGGGGGGGCAAGAGACCCAGTACTTC. It specifies CASSRAGGQETQYF.

In this sample, this clonotype turned up many times. V gene TRBV6-1 combines with J gene TRBJ2-7, with D possibly TRBD2 on 6 matching bases. The CDR3 is 13 amino acids. Per the germline V gene, CDR1 is MNHNS and CDR2 is SASEGT. V shed 2 bases and J shed 4 bases, with 9 bases lying between them. The CDR3 sequence: CASSESRGYEQYF. The CDR3 DNA reads TGTGCCAGCAGTGAATCGCGGGGATACGAGCAGTACTTC.